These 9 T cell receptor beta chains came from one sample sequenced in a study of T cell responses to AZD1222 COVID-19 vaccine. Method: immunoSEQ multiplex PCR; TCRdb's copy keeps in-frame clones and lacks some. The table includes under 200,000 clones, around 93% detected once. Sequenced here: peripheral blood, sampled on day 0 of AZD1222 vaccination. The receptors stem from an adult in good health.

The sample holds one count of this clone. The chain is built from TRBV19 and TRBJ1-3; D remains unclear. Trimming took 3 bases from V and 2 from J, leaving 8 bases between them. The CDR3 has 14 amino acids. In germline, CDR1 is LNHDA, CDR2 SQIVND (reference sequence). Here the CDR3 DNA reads TGTGCCAGTAGTATTCCAGGCACTGGAAACACCATATATTTT. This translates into CASSIPGTGNTIYF.

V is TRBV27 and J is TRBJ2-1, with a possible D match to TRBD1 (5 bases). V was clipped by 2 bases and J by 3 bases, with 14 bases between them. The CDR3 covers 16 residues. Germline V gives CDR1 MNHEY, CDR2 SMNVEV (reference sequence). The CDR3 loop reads CASSLGHRSNYNEQFF. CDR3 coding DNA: TGTGCCAGCAGTTTAGGCCACAGGTCTAACTACAATGAGCAGTTCTTC.

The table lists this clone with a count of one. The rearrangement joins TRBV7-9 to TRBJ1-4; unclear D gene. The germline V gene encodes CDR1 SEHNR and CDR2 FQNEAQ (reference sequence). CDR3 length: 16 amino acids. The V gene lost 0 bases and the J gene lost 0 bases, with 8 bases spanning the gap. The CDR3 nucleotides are TGTGCCAGCAGCTTAGCAACAGCTGCAACTAATGAAAAACTGTTTTTT. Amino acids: CASSLATAATNEKLFF.

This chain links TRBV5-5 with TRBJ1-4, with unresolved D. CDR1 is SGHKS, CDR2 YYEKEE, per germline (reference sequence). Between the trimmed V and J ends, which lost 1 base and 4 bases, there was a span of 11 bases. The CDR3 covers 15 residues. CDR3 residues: CASSLLMWGNEKLFF. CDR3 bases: TGTGCCAGCAGCTTGCTGATGTGGGGTAATGAAAAACTGTTTTTT.

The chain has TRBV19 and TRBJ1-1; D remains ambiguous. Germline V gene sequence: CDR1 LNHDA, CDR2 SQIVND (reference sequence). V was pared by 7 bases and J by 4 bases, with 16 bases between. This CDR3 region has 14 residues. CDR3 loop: CASNEGLMATEAFF. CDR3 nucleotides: TGTGCCAGTAACGAGGGATTGATGGCCACTGAAGCTTTCTTT.

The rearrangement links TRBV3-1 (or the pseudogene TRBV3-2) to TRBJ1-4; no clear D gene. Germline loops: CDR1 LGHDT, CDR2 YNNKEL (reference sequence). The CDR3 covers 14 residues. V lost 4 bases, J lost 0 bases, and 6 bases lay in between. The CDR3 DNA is TGTGCCAGCAGCCTGAGTGCAACTAATGAAAAACTGTTTTTT. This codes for CASSLSATNEKLFF.

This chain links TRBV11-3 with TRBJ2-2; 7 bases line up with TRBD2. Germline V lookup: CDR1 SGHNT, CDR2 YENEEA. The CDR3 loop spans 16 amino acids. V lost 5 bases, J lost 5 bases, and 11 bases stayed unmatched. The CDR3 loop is CASSPLAGAGTGELFF. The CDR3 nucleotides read TGTGCCAGCAGCCCTCTGGCGGGAGCTGGGACCGGGGAGCTGTTTTTT.

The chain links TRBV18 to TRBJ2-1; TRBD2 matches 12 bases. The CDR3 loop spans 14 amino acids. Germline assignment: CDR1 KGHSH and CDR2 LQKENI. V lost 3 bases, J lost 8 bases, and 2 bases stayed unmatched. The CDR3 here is CASSPTSGSYEQFF. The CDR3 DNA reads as TGTGCCAGCTCACCGACTAGCGGGAGCTATGAGCAGTTCTTC.

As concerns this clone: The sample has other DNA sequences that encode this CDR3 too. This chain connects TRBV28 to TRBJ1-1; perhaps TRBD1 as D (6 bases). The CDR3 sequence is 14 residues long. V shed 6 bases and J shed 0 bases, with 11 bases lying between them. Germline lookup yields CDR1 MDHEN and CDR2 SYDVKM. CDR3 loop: CASSLGQLNTEAFF. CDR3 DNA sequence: TGTGCCAGCAGCCTCGGACAGTTGAACACTGAAGCTTTCTTT.